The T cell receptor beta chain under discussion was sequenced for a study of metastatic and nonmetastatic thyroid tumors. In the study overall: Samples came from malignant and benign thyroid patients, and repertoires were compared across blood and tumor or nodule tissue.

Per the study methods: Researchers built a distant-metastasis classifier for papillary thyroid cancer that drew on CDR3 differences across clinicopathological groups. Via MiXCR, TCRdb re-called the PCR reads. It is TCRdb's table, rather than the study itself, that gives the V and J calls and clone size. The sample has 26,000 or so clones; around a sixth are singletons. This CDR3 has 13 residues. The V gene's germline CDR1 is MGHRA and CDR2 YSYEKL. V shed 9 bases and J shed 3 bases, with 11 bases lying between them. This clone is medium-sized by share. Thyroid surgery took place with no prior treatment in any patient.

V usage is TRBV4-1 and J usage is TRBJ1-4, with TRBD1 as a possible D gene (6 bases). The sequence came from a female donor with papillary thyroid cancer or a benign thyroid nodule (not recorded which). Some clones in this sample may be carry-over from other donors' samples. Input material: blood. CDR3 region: CASTDSSNEKLFF. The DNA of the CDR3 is TGCGCCAGTACGGACAGTTCTAATGAAAAACTGTTTTTT.